A selection of T cell receptor beta chains follows, all from one sample in a study of Graves' ophthalmopathy and Graves' hyperthyroidism. MiXCR, applied by TCRdb to the multiplex PCR reads, yields one record per CDR3 protein. The sample includes 340,000 or so distinct CDR3 sequences, roughly 17% seen only once; the top ten take approximately 13%. Sequencing was carried out using peripheral blood. The receptors were sampled from an adult man with Graves' ophthalmopathy. The CDR3 runs from the conserved cysteine through the conserved F or W.

j_call	v_call	cdr3_aa
TRBJ1-2	TRBV6-1	CASSKPGTANYYGYTF
TRBJ2-6	TRBV11-1	CASSFVFGSFSGANVLTF
TRBJ1-5	TRBV28	CASRPNGVQPQHF
TRBJ2-2	TRBV27	CASSFGSRAGELFF
TRBJ2-7	TRBV29-1	CSVGVGLSYEQYF
TRBJ1-2	TRBV6-2/TRBV6-3	CASRLQGMIHGYTF
TRBJ2-5	TRBV27	CASSLDSRAGLKTQYF
TRBJ2-7	TRBV20-1	CSATGGTGADEQYF
TRBJ2-5	TRBV20-1	CSAPDYFQETQYF
TRBJ2-7	TRBV29-1	CSVGTSGDSYEQYF
TRBJ1-2	TRBV14	CASSLGGSGYGYTF
TRBJ2-7	TRBV5-6	CASSPFAGDSSF
TRBJ2-7	TRBV2	CASSEAHRAYSYEQYF
TRBJ2-4	TRBV30	CAWSVGDRKNIQYF
TRBJ1-2	TRBV30	CAWSVPGQNYGYTF
TRBJ2-5	TRBV6-2/TRBV6-3	CASSYSRVVETQYF
TRBJ2-2	TRBV12-3/TRBV12-4	CASSFGPRTGSGGELFF
TRBJ1-2	TRBV5-1	CASRLGDYPYGYTF
TRBJ1-1	TRBV24-1	CATSDLSQTPHTEAFF
TRBJ1-2	TRBV5-1	CASSPMGQGANYGYTF